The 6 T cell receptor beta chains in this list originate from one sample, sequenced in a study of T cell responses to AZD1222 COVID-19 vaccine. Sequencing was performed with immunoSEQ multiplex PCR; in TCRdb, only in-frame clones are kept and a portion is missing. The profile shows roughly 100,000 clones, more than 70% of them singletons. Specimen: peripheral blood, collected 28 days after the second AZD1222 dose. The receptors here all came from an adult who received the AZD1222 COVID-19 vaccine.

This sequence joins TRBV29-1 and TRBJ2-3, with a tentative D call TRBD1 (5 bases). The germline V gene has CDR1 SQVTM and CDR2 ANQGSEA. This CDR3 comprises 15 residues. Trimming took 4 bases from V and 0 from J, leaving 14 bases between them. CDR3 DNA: TGCAGCGTTGGGGGCACAGAGAGGAGCACAGATACGCAGTATTTT. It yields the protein CSVGGTERSTDTQYF.

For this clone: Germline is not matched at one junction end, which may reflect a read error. The CDR3 DNA follows: TGCGCCAGCAGCTGGGACAGCGGCGTAGAGGTCTTC. This translates into CASSWDSGVEVF. This sequence joins TRBV5-1 and TRBJ2-1; TRBD1 agrees at 7 bases. The CDR3 spans 12 residues. The germline gives CDR1 SGHRS, CDR2 YFSETQ.

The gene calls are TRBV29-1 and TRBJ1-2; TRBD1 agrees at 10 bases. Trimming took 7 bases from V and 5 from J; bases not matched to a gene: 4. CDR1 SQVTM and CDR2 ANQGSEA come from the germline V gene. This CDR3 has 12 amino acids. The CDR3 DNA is TGCAGCGGCCTGGGACAGGGGTATGGCTACACCTTC. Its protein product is CSGLGQGYGYTF.

The CDR3 region is CASSLQGRDGYTF. CDR3 nucleotide sequence: TGTGCCAGCAGTTTACAGGGAAGAGATGGCTACACCTTC. The chain uses TRBV12-3 or TRBV12-4 and TRBJ1-2, with a possible D match to TRBD1 (5 bases). V shed 2 bases and J shed 6 bases, with 10 bases lying between them. CDR3 length: 13 amino acids.

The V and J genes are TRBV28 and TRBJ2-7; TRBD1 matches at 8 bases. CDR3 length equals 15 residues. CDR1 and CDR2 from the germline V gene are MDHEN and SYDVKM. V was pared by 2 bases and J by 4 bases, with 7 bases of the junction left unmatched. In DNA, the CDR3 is TGTGCCAGCAGTTTAATCGGACAGGGAAGATACGAGCAGTACTTC. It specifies CASSLIGQGRYEQYF.

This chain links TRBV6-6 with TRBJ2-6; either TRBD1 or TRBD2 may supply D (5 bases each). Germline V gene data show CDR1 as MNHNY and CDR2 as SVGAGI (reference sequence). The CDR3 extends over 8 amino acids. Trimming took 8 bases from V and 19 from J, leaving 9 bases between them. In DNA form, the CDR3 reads TGTGCCAGCGGGGACCCAACTTTC. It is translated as CASGDPTF.